Listed below are T cell receptor beta chains from one sample, sequenced in a study of blood T cell repertoires in COVID-19. Sequencing was performed with immunoSEQ multiplex PCR; in TCRdb, only in-frame clones are kept and a portion is missing. This table holds a few hundred thousand clones, approximately 86% found once. The sequenced material came from peripheral blood. Every receptor here comes from a man in his forties who had recovered from COVID-19. The CDR3 runs from the conserved cysteine through the conserved F or W. A D gene is named only where the DNA matches it firmly. Size values are once, few and many counts, or a class for expanded clones, and some rows have none.

J gene: TRBJ1-2
D gene: .
clone size: .
V gene: TRBV9
CDR3 DNA: TGTGCCAGCAGCCTGTTGGAGGGCTATGGCTACACCTTC
CDR3 protein: CASSLLEGYGYTF

J gene: TRBJ2-1
D gene: .
clone size: .
V gene: TRBV30
CDR3 DNA: TGTGCCTGGAGTGTACTAGGACGGTCCAATGAGCAGTTCTTC
CDR3 protein: CAWSVLGRSNEQFF

J gene: TRBJ1-2
D gene: TRBD1
clone size: .
V gene: TRBV6-5
CDR3 DNA: TGTGCCAGCACCGGGACAGGGAACTATGGCTACACCTTC
CDR3 protein: CASTGTGNYGYTF

J gene: TRBJ1-4
D gene: .
clone size: .
V gene: TRBV3-1/TRBV3-2
CDR3 DNA: TGTGCCAGCAGCCGCCGGAGACAGAATGAAAAACTGTTTTTT
CDR3 protein: CASSRRRQNEKLFF

J gene: TRBJ1-4
D gene: .
clone size: few
V gene: TRBV7-9
CDR3 DNA: TGTGCCAGCAGCTTAGCCGGAGGGGAAAAACTGTTTTTT
CDR3 protein: CASSLAGGEKLFF

J gene: TRBJ1-1
D gene: .
clone size: .
V gene: TRBV6-2/TRBV6-3
CDR3 DNA: TGTGCCAGCAGTTACTCGCGGGCCTTGAACACTGAAGCTTTCTTT
CDR3 protein: CASSYSRALNTEAFF

J gene: TRBJ2-7
D gene: TRBD2
clone size: .
V gene: TRBV13
CDR3 DNA: TGTGCCAGCAGCGACGGACTAGCGGGAACCTACGAGCAGTACTTC
CDR3 protein: CASSDGLAGTYEQYF

J gene: TRBJ1-3
D gene: .
clone size: .
V gene: TRBV3-1/TRBV3-2
CDR3 DNA: TGTGCCAGCAGCCAAGAATCAGGCAGGGGAAACACCATATATTTT
CDR3 protein: CASSQESGRGNTIYF

J gene: TRBJ2-1
D gene: TRBD2
clone size: .
V gene: TRBV15
CDR3 DNA: TGTGCCACCAGCGGTCGGACTAGCGGGAGAATGAATGAGCAGTTCTTC
CDR3 protein: CATSGRTSGRMNEQFF

J gene: TRBJ2-2
D gene: .
clone size: once
V gene: TRBV7-8
CDR3 DNA: TGTGCCAGCAGCTTAGCGGGGCGGGGGCGGAACACCGGGGAGCTGTTTTTT
CDR3 protein: CASSLAGRGRNTGELFF

J gene: TRBJ2-1
D gene: .
clone size: .
V gene: TRBV7-6
CDR3 DNA: TGTGCCAGCAGCTTAGATCCAGGCCTAGCGCAGTTCTTC
CDR3 protein: CASSLDPGLAQFF

J gene: TRBJ2-7
D gene: TRBD2
clone size: .
V gene: TRBV6-1
CDR3 DNA: TGTGCCAGCAGTGGAACTAGCGGGGCCGTCTCCTACGAGCAGTACTTC
CDR3 protein: CASSGTSGAVSYEQYF

J gene: TRBJ2-2
D gene: .
clone size: .
V gene: TRBV6-6
CDR3 DNA: TGTGCCAGCAGCCCTGTTCCAGGCAGCGGGGAGCTGTTTTTT
CDR3 protein: CASSPVPGSGELFF

J gene: TRBJ2-1
D gene: .
clone size: few
V gene: TRBV10-1
CDR3 DNA: TGCGCCAGCAGTGGACGAAAGGACAGTTACAATGAGCAGTTCTTC
CDR3 protein: CASSGRKDSYNEQFF

J gene: TRBJ2-7
D gene: .
clone size: .
V gene: TRBV27
CDR3 DNA: TGTGCCAGCAGTCGACAAGTCACATTGAACTCTCCCTACGAGCAGTACTTC
CDR3 protein: CASSRQVTLNSPYEQYF

J gene: TRBJ2-7
D gene: .
clone size: .
V gene: TRBV6-2/TRBV6-3
CDR3 DNA: TGTGCCAGCAGTCAGGGTAGGCACGAGCAGTACTTC
CDR3 protein: CASSQGRHEQYF

J gene: TRBJ2-2
D gene: .
clone size: .
V gene: TRBV6-6
CDR3 DNA: TGTGCCAGCAGTTACGACAGGCTACTGGAGGAGCTGTTTTTT
CDR3 protein: CASSYDRLLEELFF

J gene: TRBJ2-7
D gene: TRBD2
clone size: .
V gene: TRBV15
CDR3 DNA: TGTGCCACCAGCAGTATTTCGCGGACTAGCGGGAGGGCAGCATCCTACGAGCAGTACTTC
CDR3 protein: CATSSISRTSGRAASYEQYF

J gene: TRBJ2-3
D gene: .
clone size: .
V gene: TRBV21-1
CDR3 DNA: TGTGCCAGCAAGTCAGGGGCAAACACAGATACGCAGTATTTT
CDR3 protein: CASKSGANTDTQYF

J gene: TRBJ1-2
D gene: .
clone size: .
V gene: TRBV6-5
CDR3 DNA: TGTGCCAGCAGATCGGGGAACTGGTTGGTTGGCTACACCTTC
CDR3 protein: CASRSGNWLVGYTF

J gene: TRBJ2-5
D gene: .
clone size: .
V gene: TRBV5-1
CDR3 DNA: TGCGCCAGCAGCCTCGAGCCCACCCTCGGTAGCCAGTACTTC
CDR3 protein: CASSLEPTLGSQYF

J gene: TRBJ1-3
D gene: .
clone size: once
V gene: TRBV6-1
CDR3 DNA: TGTGCCAGCAGAGAACGGACACCTTTCTCTGGAAACACCATATATTTT
CDR3 protein: CASRERTPFSGNTIYF

J gene: TRBJ2-7
D gene: .
clone size: once
V gene: TRBV5-5
CDR3 DNA: TGTGCCAGCAGCGCAGACATCTACGAGCAGTACTTC
CDR3 protein: CASSADIYEQYF

J gene: TRBJ2-1
D gene: TRBD2
clone size: .
V gene: TRBV2
CDR3 DNA: TGTGCCAGCAGTGTCGGCGGGAGTGGGAACAATGAGCAGTTCTTC
CDR3 protein: CASSVGGSGNNEQFF

J gene: TRBJ2-3
D gene: TRBD2
clone size: .
V gene: TRBV7-2
CDR3 DNA: TGTGCCAGCAGCCCCGACGGGACTAGTGTAACAGATACGCAGTATTTT
CDR3 protein: CASSPDGTSVTDTQYF

J gene: TRBJ2-7
D gene: .
clone size: .
V gene: TRBV6-5
CDR3 DNA: TGTGCCAGCCAGACCGGGACCTACGAGCAGTACTTC
CDR3 protein: CASQTGTYEQYF

J gene: TRBJ2-7
D gene: TRBD2
clone size: .
V gene: TRBV6-1
CDR3 DNA: TGTGCCAGCAGTGAATTTGGGACTAGCGGGAGGACCGAGCAGTACTTC
CDR3 protein: CASSEFGTSGRTEQYF

J gene: TRBJ1-5
D gene: TRBD1
clone size: .
V gene: TRBV10-3
CDR3 DNA: TGTGCCATCAGCGGACAGGGGAACCAGCCCCAGCATTTT
CDR3 protein: CAISGQGNQPQHF

J gene: TRBJ2-7
D gene: TRBD2
clone size: .
V gene: TRBV3-1/TRBV3-2
CDR3 DNA: TGTGCCAGCAGCTCCGGGGGGGCCCTGGGGGAGCAGTACTTC
CDR3 protein: CASSSGGALGEQYF

J gene: TRBJ1-5
D gene: .
clone size: .
V gene: TRBV3-1/TRBV3-2
CDR3 DNA: TGTGCCAGCAGCCAAGGTGAGGGGCCCCAGCATTTT
CDR3 protein: CASSQGEGPQHF

J gene: TRBJ2-7
D gene: TRBD1
clone size: .
V gene: TRBV7-9
CDR3 DNA: TGTGCCAGCAGCTCTTGGACAGGGACCTACGAGCAGTACTTC
CDR3 protein: CASSSWTGTYEQYF

J gene: TRBJ2-7
D gene: .
clone size: once
V gene: TRBV2
CDR3 DNA: TGTGCCAGCAGTGAGGGGCGGGGGCGCCCCTACGAGCAGTACTTC
CDR3 protein: CASSEGRGRPYEQYF

J gene: TRBJ2-1
D gene: .
clone size: .
V gene: TRBV5-6
CDR3 DNA: TGTGCCAGCAGCTTGTATGGCCCTAGCTACGATGAGCAGTTCTTC
CDR3 protein: CASSLYGPSYDEQFF

J gene: TRBJ1-4
D gene: TRBD1
clone size: .
V gene: TRBV19
CDR3 DNA: TGTGCCAGTAGTACCCAGGGGGGTTATTGGGAAAAACTGTTTTTT
CDR3 protein: CASSTQGGYWEKLFF

J gene: TRBJ1-3
D gene: .
clone size: .
V gene: TRBV3-1/TRBV3-2
CDR3 DNA: TGTGCCAGCAGCCAAGGAGTCCACTCTGGAAACACCATATATTTT
CDR3 protein: CASSQGVHSGNTIYF

J gene: TRBJ1-2
D gene: .
clone size: .
V gene: TRBV6-5
CDR3 DNA: TGTGCCAGCAGTTACCTCGCGGGTAGGGCAACCTACACCTTC
CDR3 protein: CASSYLAGRATYTF

J gene: TRBJ2-3
D gene: .
clone size: .
V gene: TRBV4-2
CDR3 DNA: TGTGCCAGCAGCCAAGAGGATCCCAGGGATACGCAGTATTTT
CDR3 protein: CASSQEDPRDTQYF

J gene: TRBJ1-4
D gene: .
clone size: few
V gene: TRBV25-1
CDR3 DNA: TGTGCCAGCAGTGAATATACAGGGTTCACTGAAAAACTGTTTTTT
CDR3 protein: CASSEYTGFTEKLFF

J gene: TRBJ1-6
D gene: .
clone size: few
V gene: TRBV19
CDR3 DNA: TGTGCCAGCCGGGACTTAACATCACCCCTCCACTTT
CDR3 protein: CASRDLTSPLHF

J gene: TRBJ1-4
D gene: TRBD1
clone size: few
V gene: TRBV7-9
CDR3 DNA: TGTGCCAGCAGCGCCACAGGGGGCGCGAATGAAAAACTGTTTTTT
CDR3 protein: CASSATGGANEKLFF

J gene: TRBJ2-3
D gene: .
clone size: .
V gene: TRBV4-3
CDR3 DNA: TGCGCCAGCAGCCAAGAAGGGGCTAGCACAGATACGCAGTATTTT
CDR3 protein: CASSQEGASTDTQYF